This entry features one TCR beta chain sequence. This clone's antigen is unknown. The sample holds no much larger clone one base away, and base qualities are not on file. The V end loses 3 bases and the J end loses 5 bases, and a stretch of 16 bases separates them. There are 14 amino acids in the CDR3, from cysteine to phenylalanine inclusive. Of all the DNA, just the CDR3 is kept, 42 bases in frame from base 1. From the germline V gene (reference sequence), CDR1 is GTSNPN and CDR2 is SVGIG. The data are from a study of shared clonotypes between healthy human individuals (TCRdb year 2020). Background on the whole study: A couple of women and three men aged 18 to 49 years were included in the cohort. For each donor, CD4 naive and CD4 memory were each run on three plates, CD8 naive on two plates, and CD8 memory on one plate. To estimate repertoire size and how much clonotypes are shared between individuals, the study performed deep sequencing of blood TCR repertoires from a handful of healthy adults. Libraries were prepared and TCR repertoires were sequenced by different laboratories using diverse techniques, in order to increase sequencing depth and limit assay-specific biases. Between about 0.94 and 10 billion PBMCs per donor were obtained by leukapheresis.

Using the deep immunoSEQ assay, TCR CDR3 regions were amplified from genomic DNA by multiplex PCR. For each cell subset, the extracted genomic DNA was distributed evenly across all wells of several immunoSEQ 96-well plates, and each plate served as one replicate. For sorted subsets, 200 to 250 ng of genomic DNA, equivalent to some 33,000 T cell genomes, went into each replicate PCR. The purified libraries were quantified using a Qubit 3.0 fluorometer, sized with a Bioanalyzer 2100, and then quantified again using the KAPA Library Quantification kit. Every immunoSEQ 96-well plate was sequenced on a dedicated single-read 150-cycle Illumina NextSeq 550 flow cell. From the authors' description of their analysis: Because the immunoSEQ output included only junctional sequences and no quality scores, the filtering could not be the same as the filtering used for full-length reads. Sequences were annotated with PyIR, a Python wrapper for IgBLAST v1.9, using IMGT germline references to assign V/J genes and CDR3. Reads with weak V/J assignments (E-value above 1e-6), missing CDR3, stop codons, out-of-frame junctions, or ambiguous translated residues were removed. V3J clonotypes were defined by identical inferred V gene, J gene, and CDR3 amino acid sequence. Percentage overlap between repertoires was calculated by dividing the number of shared unique clonotypes by the size of the smaller repertoire. RTK rarefaction, the Chao1 estimator, and Recon v2.1 estimates of unobserved clonotypes were used to assess repertoire richness. OLGA was used to compute generation probabilities for all TCRbeta clonotypes that the gDNA method yielded from a handful of donors. The table comes from immuneACCESS by way of TCRdb, which keeps in-frame sequences with V and J called. Part of the clones is missing from these tables; in studies checked, under half for an unresolved V gene and the rest for unknown reasons. The V and J calls and the clone size are those of that table, but D and trimming were determined from the DNA. This sample has 2 million to 3 million clones in its table, and more than 80% of those were observed once. The top ten constitute roughly 0.14% of the sample.

The donors were healthy, HIV-negative adults who had no recently reported acute infections or vaccinations. Every donor was a Caucasian adult residing in Nashville, Tennessee, USA. Magnetic negative selection was used to enrich CD4+ T cells, after which naive cells were positively selected on CD45RA and the negative fraction became the memory subset. Blood was obtained by leukapheresis, after which PBMCs were separated by Ficoll-Histopaque density gradient centrifugation and cryopreserved in liquid nitrogen vapor phase. Purity and quantity of every magnetically sorted T cell population were checked by analytical flow cytometry. Genomic DNA was isolated from every sorted fraction and measured by UV absorbance on a Nanodrop 2000c. Study-wide findings and limitations: Naive subsets generally had larger estimated clonotype richness than memory subsets. The genetic and exposure-history diversity represented was limited by the small number of donors. Compared with non-shared clonotypes, the clonotypes found in all four sorted-subset donors had higher generation probabilities. Pairwise subsampling indicated that sequencing depth was expected to affect the degree of clonotype sharing among donors. Sharing across several donors was observed for approximately 5% of naive CD4, under 4% of naive CD8, about 2.3% of memory CD4, and roughly 0.4% of memory CD8 clonotypes. Even with the large sequencing depth, rarefaction of the sorted-subset datasets indicated that sequencing was incomplete. Sampling was limited to blood, and TCR repertoires in tissue likely differ from TCR repertoires in blood.

The rearranged segments are TRBV30 and TRBJ1-1; the D segment could be TRBD1, given 5 matching bases. Sequenced: naive CD4+ T cells sorted from blood. The intended sense of this specimen's cell subset or site label: CD45RA+ positively selected. This TCR was sampled from a man younger than 30 in good health. The CDR3 reads CAWRTEGFGTEAFF. In nucleotides, the sequence is TGTGCCTGGAGGACAGAAGGTTTTGGGACTGAAGCTTTCTTT.